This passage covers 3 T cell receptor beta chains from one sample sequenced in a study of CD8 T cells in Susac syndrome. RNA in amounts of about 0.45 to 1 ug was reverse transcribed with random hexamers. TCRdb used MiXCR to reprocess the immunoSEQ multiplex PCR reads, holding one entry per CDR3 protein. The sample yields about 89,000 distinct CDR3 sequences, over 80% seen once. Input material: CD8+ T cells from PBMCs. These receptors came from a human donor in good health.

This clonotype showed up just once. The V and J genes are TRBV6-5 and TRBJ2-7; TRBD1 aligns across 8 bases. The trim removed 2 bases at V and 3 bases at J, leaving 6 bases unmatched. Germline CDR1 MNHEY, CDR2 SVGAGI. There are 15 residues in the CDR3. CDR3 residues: CASSYAGQGNYEQYF. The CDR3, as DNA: TGTGCCAGCAGTTACGCCGGACAGGGAAACTACGAGCAGTACTTC.

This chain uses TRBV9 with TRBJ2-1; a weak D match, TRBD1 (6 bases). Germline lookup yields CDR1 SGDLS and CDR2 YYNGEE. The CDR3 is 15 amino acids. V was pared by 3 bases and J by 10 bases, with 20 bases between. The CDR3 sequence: CASSEGDTDLGEQFF. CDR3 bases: TGTGCCAGCAGCGAGGGGGACACAGACTTGGGGGAGCAGTTCTTC.

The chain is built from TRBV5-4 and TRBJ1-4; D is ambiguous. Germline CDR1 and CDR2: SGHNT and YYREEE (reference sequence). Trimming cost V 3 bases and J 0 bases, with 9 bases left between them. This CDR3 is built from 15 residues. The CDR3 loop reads CASSSTVATNEKLFF. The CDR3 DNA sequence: TGTGCCAGCAGCTCGACGGTTGCAACTAATGAAAAACTGTTTTTT.